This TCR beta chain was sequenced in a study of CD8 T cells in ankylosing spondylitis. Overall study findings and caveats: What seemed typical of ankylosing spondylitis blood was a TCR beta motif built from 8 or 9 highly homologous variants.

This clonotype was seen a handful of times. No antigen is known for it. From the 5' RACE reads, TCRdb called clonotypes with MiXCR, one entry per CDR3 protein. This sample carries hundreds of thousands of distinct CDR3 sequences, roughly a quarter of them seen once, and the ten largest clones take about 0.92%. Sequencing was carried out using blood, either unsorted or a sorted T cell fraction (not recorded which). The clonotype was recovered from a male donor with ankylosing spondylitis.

The CDR3 sequence: CASSPLPARGTGELFF. The CDR3 bases are TGCGCCAGCAGCCCCCTTCCGGCTAGAGGAACCGGGGAGCTGTTTTTT. The J gene is TRBJ2-2, the V gene TRBV4-1; D is ambiguous. The CDR3 contains 16 residues. Germline loops: CDR1 MGHRA, CDR2 YSYEKL. Trimming removed 4 bases at V and 5 bases at J, with 17 bases between.